The clone carrying this T cell receptor (beta chain) was seen a single time. The antigen is unknown. This sample is drawn from a study of cytomegalovirus exposure and HLA in healthy donors. Regarding the study as a whole: Overall, roughly 150 TCR beta chains were annotated as cytomegalovirus-associated. Cytomegalovirus status was reportedly diagnosed by the classifier with high specificity and sensitivity.

TCRdb's copy holds only in-frame clones and misses some; the assay was immunoSEQ multiplex PCR. The sample records 200,000 to 250,000 clones, roughly 83% being singletons. Per germline, CDR1 SGHNT and CDR2 YENEEA. The CDR3 has 12 amino acids. Trimming pared 0 bases from V and 7 bases from J, leaving 6 bases between. The sequence was collected from a woman under 30 in good health and CMV-seronegative. The chain uses TRBV11-3 and TRBJ1-1; D remains unclear. The sample comprised PBMCs. The CDR3 loop is CASSLDGVEAFF. CDR3 nucleotide sequence: TGTGCCAGCAGCTTAGATGGGGTTGAAGCTTTCTTT.